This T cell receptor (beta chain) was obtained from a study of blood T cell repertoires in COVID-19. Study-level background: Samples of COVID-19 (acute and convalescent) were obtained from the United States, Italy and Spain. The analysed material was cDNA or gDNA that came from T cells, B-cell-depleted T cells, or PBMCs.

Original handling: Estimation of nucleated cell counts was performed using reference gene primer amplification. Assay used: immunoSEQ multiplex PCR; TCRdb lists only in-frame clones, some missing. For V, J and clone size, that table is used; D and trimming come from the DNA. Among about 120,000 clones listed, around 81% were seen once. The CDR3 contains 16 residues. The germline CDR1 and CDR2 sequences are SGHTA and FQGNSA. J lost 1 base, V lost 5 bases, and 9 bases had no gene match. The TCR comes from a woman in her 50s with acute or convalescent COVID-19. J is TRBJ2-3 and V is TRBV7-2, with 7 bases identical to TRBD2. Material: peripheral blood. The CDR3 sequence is CASSVKRGGGTDTQYF. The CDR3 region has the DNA TGTGCCAGCAGCGTGAAGCGGGGAGGGGGCACAGATACGCAGTATTTT.